These T cell receptor beta chains were read from a single sample in a study of CD8 T cells in Susac syndrome. TCRdb reprocessed the immunoSEQ multiplex PCR reads via MiXCR and lists one record per CDR3 protein. The data show over 200,000 distinct CDR3 sequences, approximately 95% seen once. Sequencing used CD4+ T cells from PBMCs. Receptors originate from a human donor with multiple sclerosis. Each CDR3 is given with its conserved first and last residue. The D gene is left open where the match is weak. Some rows mark clone size as missing; the rest say once, few, many or name a class of expanded clone.

clone size	V gene	J gene	D gene	CDR3 DNA	CDR3 protein
NA	TRBV3-1	TRBJ2-2	NA	TGTGCCAGCAGCCAAGGTTGGGGTAGCAACACCGGGGAGCTGTTTTTT	CASSQGWGSNTGELFF
NA	TRBV20-1	TRBJ1-2	TRBD1	TGCAGTGCCATTATACAGGGGAACTATGGCTACACCTTC	CSAIIQGNYGYTF
NA	TRBV20-1	TRBJ1-2	TRBD1	TGCAGTGCCCCGACAGGGGCGCTTGATGGCTACACCTTC	CSAPTGALDGYTF
NA	TRBV5-1	TRBJ1-5	TRBD1	TGCGCCAGCCGCCTAGAGGGGGCAAACGATCAGCCCCAGCATTTT	CASRLEGANDQPQHF
NA	TRBV12-3/TRBV12-4	TRBJ1-1	TRBD1	TGTGCCAGCAGCCGACAGGGAGGGTACACTGAAGCTTTCTTT	CASSRQGGYTEAFF
NA	TRBV25-1	TRBJ1-2	NA	TGTGCCAGCAGTGAATTCTCAGGGAGTGGCTACACCTTC	CASSEFSGSGYTF
NA	TRBV2	TRBJ1-2	NA	TGTGCCAGCAGTGAAGTAACAGCAAATGGCTACACCTTC	CASSEVTANGYTF
once	TRBV25-1	TRBJ1-2	NA	TGTGCCAGCCAAGGGGGTCTCGGGTATGGCTACACCTTC	CASQGGLGYGYTF
NA	TRBV20-1	TRBJ2-3	NA	TGCAGTGCCCCAACCTTTTTTACCACAGATACGCAGTATTTT	CSAPTFFTTDTQYF
NA	TRBV9	TRBJ2-5	NA	TGTGCCAGCAGCGTAGACTCACAGCAAGAGACCCAGTACTTC	CASSVDSQQETQYF
NA	TRBV20-1	TRBJ2-5	TRBD2	TGCAGTGCTAGTCACCGCGGGGGGAGCCGGCAAGAGACCCAGTACTTC	CSASHRGGSRQETQYF
once	TRBV2	TRBJ2-1	NA	TGTGCCAGCCGATTGACAAGCTACAATGAGCAGTTCTTC	CASRLTSYNEQFF
few	TRBV7-2	TRBJ2-3	NA	TGTGCCAGCAGCTCGTATAGGACAGATACGCAGTATTTT	CASSSYRTDTQYF
NA	TRBV9	TRBJ2-5	NA	TGTGCCAGCAGCCCCTTGGGGGGAGAGACCCAGTACTTC	CASSPLGGETQYF
NA	TRBV27	TRBJ2-3	NA	TGTGCCAGCAGTTTAAACAGGCTTACTCGCACAGATACGCAGTATTTT	CASSLNRLTRTDTQYF
NA	TRBV5-1	TRBJ1-2	NA	TGCGCCAGCAGCTTGACGGGGACGGACTATGGCTACACCTTC	CASSLTGTDYGYTF
NA	TRBV21-1	TRBJ2-3	NA	TGTGCCAGAGGGCCTAGCCGGCGGAACGAGGCTAGCACAGATACGCAGTATTTT	CARGPSRRNEASTDTQYF
NA	TRBV2	TRBJ2-5	NA	TGTGCCAGCCTAAGTCCGGGACTCAGACAAGAGACCCAGTACTTC	CASLSPGLRQETQYF
NA	TRBV9	TRBJ1-6	NA	TGTGCCAGCAGCGTCGGTCGGGGGGATCGGGAATCACCCCTCCACTTT	CASSVGRGDRESPLHF
NA	TRBV6-2/TRBV6-3	TRBJ1-2	NA	TGTGCCAGCAGTTACTCGCGGGGGGCGGAGGGCTACACCTTC	CASSYSRGAEGYTF
NA	TRBV9	TRBJ2-1	TRBD2	TGTGCCAGCAGCCTCGGGGGGAACTACAATGAGCAGTTCTTC	CASSLGGNYNEQFF
NA	TRBV7-8	TRBJ2-3	NA	TGTGCCAGCAGCTTGGCGGGCGTCACAGATACGCAGTATTTT	CASSLAGVTDTQYF
NA	TRBV29-1	TRBJ2-3	TRBD2	TGCAGCGTGCCCAAGCGGGGGAGCACAGATACGCAGTATTTT	CSVPKRGSTDTQYF
NA	TRBV18	TRBJ1-1	NA	TGTGCCAGCTACGACAGCATGAACACTGAAGCTTTCTTT	CASYDSMNTEAFF
NA	TRBV2	TRBJ1-1	NA	TGTGCCAGCACCAACACAGGGCCTGAAGCTTTCTTT	CASTNTGPEAFF
NA	TRBV9	TRBJ1-6	NA	TGTGCCAGCAGCGTAACCTGGGCAGGTTCACCCCTCCACTTT	CASSVTWAGSPLHF
NA	TRBV3-1	TRBJ1-2	TRBD1	TGTGCCAGCAGCCAAAAGGGGACAGGGGCCGGCTACACCTTC	CASSQKGTGAGYTF
NA	TRBV7-3	TRBJ1-1	NA	TGTGCCAGCAGCTTGATTGAGGACACTGAAGCTTTCTTT	CASSLIEDTEAFF
NA	TRBV6-6	TRBJ1-2	NA	TGTGCCAGCAGGGCAGGGGACTATGGCTACACCTTC	CASRAGDYGYTF
NA	TRBV10-3	TRBJ2-3	NA	TGTGCCATCAGTGATTCTGGGACTAGCACAGATACGCAGTATTTT	CAISDSGTSTDTQYF
once	TRBV30	TRBJ2-7	TRBD1	TGTGCCTGGAGTGTACAGGGGTTTTACGAGCAGTACTTC	CAWSVQGFYEQYF
NA	TRBV7-2	TRBJ2-1	NA	TGTGCCAGCAGCTCCGGGACTTCCTACAATGAGCAGTTCTTC	CASSSGTSYNEQFF
NA	TRBV12-5	TRBJ2-5	NA	TGTGCTAGTGGTTTGGTAAGACGGACCCAAGAGACCCAGTACTTC	CASGLVRRTQETQYF
NA	TRBV12-3/TRBV12-4	TRBJ1-1	NA	TGTGCCAGCAGTTTCGGGACTACGCCTGAAGCTTTCTTT	CASSFGTTPEAFF
NA	TRBV20-1	TRBJ1-1	NA	TGCAGTGCCAGCGGACAGAACAAGAAAGCTTTCTTT	CSASGQNKKAFF
NA	TRBV18	TRBJ1-5	TRBD1	TGTGCCAGCTCACCAATTAGCGTAAGGACAGGGGGCCCGTCCCAGCCCCAGCATTTT	CASSPISVRTGGPSQPQHF
NA	TRBV2	TRBJ1-2	TRBD1	TGTGCCAGCAGGCTGGGACAGGGGGATGCAGCCGGCTACACCTTC	CASRLGQGDAAGYTF
NA	TRBV30	TRBJ2-3	NA	TGTGCCTGGGGGGGGAATGATGGTACGCAGTATTTT	CAWGGNDGTQYF
NA	TRBV29-1	TRBJ2-5	NA	TGCAGCGTTTTCTTCCTTGAGGAGACCCAGTACTTC	CSVFFLEETQYF
NA	TRBV29-1	TRBJ1-1	TRBD1	TGCAGCTTCGTGACAGGGATGAACACTGAAGCTTTCTTT	CSFVTGMNTEAFF
NA	TRBV29-1	TRBJ2-5	NA	TGCAGCGTTGGGTCCTGGGGGTTAGAGACCCAGTACTTC	CSVGSWGLETQYF
once	TRBV6-5	TRBJ1-1	NA	TGTGCCAGCAGTTCCTTGAGGGGGACTGAAGCTTTCTTT	CASSSLRGTEAFF
NA	TRBV25-1	TRBJ2-3	TRBD2	TGTGCCAGCAGTGTAGGACTAGCGGGGGGGGTGGATACGCAGTATTTT	CASSVGLAGGVDTQYF
once	TRBV6-6	TRBJ2-2	NA	TGTGCCAGCAGTTACCGAGGTGGGCCCGGGGAGCTGTTTTTT	CASSYRGGPGELFF
NA	TRBV11-2	TRBJ2-5	NA	TGTGCCAGCAGCTTGGGGTACCAAGAGACCCAGTACTTC	CASSLGYQETQYF
NA	TRBV5-1	TRBJ2-1	TRBD2	TGCGCCAGCAGCTTGGAGGCTAGCGGCAATGAGCAGTTCTTC	CASSLEASGNEQFF
once	TRBV20-1	TRBJ2-1	TRBD2	TGCAGTGCTAGTCCTAGCGGGGGGCTCAATGAGCAGTTCTTC	CSASPSGGLNEQFF